A single sample is the source of the 31 T cell receptor beta chains below, sequenced in a study of CD8+ T cells in alopecia areata. RNA extraction and reverse transcription yielded cDNA as sequencing template. Produced via immunoSEQ multiplex PCR; TCRdb's table is partial and in-frame only. The table shows about 150,000 clones, with 85% to 90% occurring only once. The sequencing here drew on CD8+ T cells sorted from blood, taken at week 0. Receptor source: a human donor with alopecia areata.

This clone was observed a single time. The chain employs TRBV5-4 and TRBJ2-5; D is possibly TRBD1 (5 bases). CDR3 length: 14 residues. The V gene's germline CDR1 is SGHNT and CDR2 YYREEE (reference sequence). The V end lost 0 bases, the J end lost 1 base, and 7 bases lay between the germline ends. In nucleotides, the CDR3 is TGTGCCAGCAGCTTGGAAAGGGGCCAAGAGACCCAGTACTTC. It specifies CASSLERGQETQYF.

V and J are TRBV23-1 and TRBJ1-5; D is undetermined. TRBV23-1 is an ORF, and what it does is uncertain. The CDR3 loop spans 14 amino acids. Trimming removed 3 bases at V and 1 base at J, with 7 bases between. The CDR3 loop is CASSHDRSNQPQHF. DNA for the CDR3: TGCGCCAGCAGTCATGACCGAAGCAATCAGCCCCAGCATTTT.

J is TRBJ2-7 and V is TRBV6-5, with TRBD1 matching over 10 bases. The CDR3 totals 15 residues. The V and J ends lost 2 bases and 5 bases, in that order; junction bases with no gene match: 6. Germline CDR1 MNHEY, CDR2 SVGAGI. This CDR3 is CASSYLMDRGNEQYF. CDR3 DNA: TGTGCCAGCAGTTACCTTATGGACAGGGGGAACGAGCAGTACTTC.

The chain recombines TRBV13 with TRBJ1-2, with TRBD1 matching over 7 bases. The germline gives CDR1 PRHDT, CDR2 FYEKMQ (reference sequence). With 5 bases clipped from V and 4 bases from J, the junction kept 13 bases outside the gene matches. This CDR3 has 16 amino acids. CDR3 coding DNA: TGTGCCAGCAGCAACCTACAGGGGTCCTACCTCTATGGCTACACCTTC. As protein: CASSNLQGSYLYGYTF. Together with reference TRBV13 and TRBJ1-2, the CDR3 gives the full variable domain: AAGVIQSPRHLIKEKRETATLKCYPIPRHDTVYWYQQGPGQDPQFLISFYEKMQSDKGSIPDRFSAQQFSDYHSELNMSSLELGDSALYFCASSNLQGSYLYGYTFGSGTRLTVV.

The chain combines TRBV19 with TRBJ2-1; D uncertain. Germline lookup yields CDR1 LNHDA and CDR2 SQIVND (reference sequence). V shed 2 bases and J shed 5 bases, with 4 bases lying between them. The CDR3 is 12 amino acids. The DNA for the CDR3 is TGTGCCAGTAGTATACAGAACAATGAGCAGTTCTTC. Translated: CASSIQNNEQFF.

The rearrangement joins TRBV7-9 to TRBJ2-1; 13 positions match TRBD2. V shed 5 bases, J shed 4 bases, and the junction held 14 bases outside the gene matches. This CDR3 has 19 amino acids. Germline V gene data show CDR1 as SEHNR and CDR2 as FQNEAQ (reference sequence). CDR3 nucleotide sequence: TGTGCCAGCAGCCCGGGGACTAGCGGGGTAAATAGCCGATACAATGAGCAGTTCTTC. Translation: CASSPGTSGVNSRYNEQFF.

The rearrangement joins TRBV30 to TRBJ1-1, with TRBD1 matching over 7 bases. Germline CDR1 reads GTSNPN; CDR2 reads SVGIG (reference sequence). The CDR3 extends over 15 amino acids. The junction had 11 bases not matched to a gene; V was cut back by 5 bases and J by 2 bases. This CDR3 is CAWGRETGTNTEAFF. The CDR3 DNA follows: TGTGCCTGGGGGAGAGAGACAGGGACTAACACTGAAGCTTTCTTT.

The chain joins TRBV7-9 to TRBJ2-7, with a possible D match to TRBD2 (5 bases). Trimming took 5 bases from V and 3 from J, leaving 17 bases between them. CDR1 is SEHNR and CDR2 is FQNEAQ in the germline V gene (reference sequence). This CDR3 contains 15 residues. The CDR3 is CASSPRVAGYYEQYF. In DNA, the CDR3 is TGTGCCAGCAGCCCACGGGTGGCGGGCTACTACGAGCAGTACTTC.

A note on this clone: This specimen includes other DNA sequences encoding the same CDR3. V usage is TRBV5-1 and J usage is TRBJ2-7, with D maybe TRBD2 (6 bases). Trimming cost V 2 bases and J 3 bases, with 12 bases left between them. This CDR3 spans 14 amino acids. CDR1 and CDR2 (germline): SGHRS, YFSETQ. The CDR3 protein is CASSLGSGNYEQYF. CDR3 sequence (DNA): TGCGCCAGCAGCTTAGGTAGCGGCAACTACGAGCAGTACTTC. The variable domain in full, with the rest retrieved from reference TRBV5-1 and TRBJ2-7, is KAGVTQTPRYLIKTRGQQVTLSCSPISGHRSVSWYQQTPGQGLQFLFEYFSETQRNKGNFPGRFSGRQFSNSRSEMNVSTLELGDSALYLCASSLGSGNYEQYFGPGTRLTVT.

The J gene is TRBJ2-3, the V gene TRBV27, with D tentatively TRBD1 or TRBD2 (5 bases each). The CDR3 contains 14 residues. V lost 6 bases, J lost 6 bases, and 16 bases lay in between. The germline V gene has CDR1 MNHEY and CDR2 SMNVEV (reference sequence). CDR3 region: CASRRGPQDDTQYF. The DNA of the CDR3 is TGTGCCAGCAGAAGGGGACCCCAGGACGATACGCAGTATTTT.

In this sample, this clone turned up once. The gene calls are TRBV27 and TRBJ2-7; D uncertain. This CDR3 is 12 amino acids long. V dropped 4 bases and J dropped 6 bases, with 10 bases sitting between them. Germline lookup yields CDR1 MNHEY and CDR2 SMNVEV (reference sequence). The chain's CDR3 is CASSSPMREQYF. The CDR3 bases are TGTGCCAGCAGTTCCCCGATGCGCGAGCAGTACTTC.

The chain employs TRBV10-3 and TRBJ1-5, with D uncertain. CDR1 and CDR2 (germline): ENHRY, SYGVKD. V was cut by 2 bases and J by 2 bases, with 16 bases left in between. CDR3 length equals 17 residues. CDR3 in amino acids: CAISENTPYYGNQPQHF. The CDR3 bases are TGTGCCATCAGTGAGAACACGCCATACTATGGCAATCAGCCCCAGCATTTT.

In DNA form, the CDR3 reads TGCGCCAGCAGCTTGGCCGGTTCAGGGGGCAGTAACATTCAGTACTTC. Residues: CASSLAGSGGSNIQYF. The chain combines TRBV5-1 with TRBJ2-4; 8 nucleotides agree with TRBD1. The V gene's germline CDR1 is SGHRS and CDR2 YFSETQ. There are 16 residues in the CDR3. After removal of 0 bases from V and 7 bases from J, the junction contained 9 bases not matched to a gene.

This clone was seen more than once but under ten times. This chain joins TRBV29-1 and TRBJ2-6, with D unclear. The germline V gene encodes CDR1 SQVTM and CDR2 ANQGSEA. The CDR3 is made up of 13 amino acids. Trimming pared 4 bases from V and 0 bases from J, leaving 4 bases between. CDR3 region: CSVVLSGANVLTF. CDR3 DNA sequence: TGCAGCGTTGTACTCTCTGGGGCCAACGTCCTGACTTTC.

This clone was recorded only once. The V and J genes are TRBV7-6 and TRBJ1-2; D is uncertain. The CDR3 sequence is 15 residues long. V shed 4 bases and J shed 0 bases, with 12 bases lying between them. The V gene's germline CDR1 is SGHVS and CDR2 FNYEAQ. The CDR3, as DNA: TGTGCCAGCAGCTCCGAGCCGGGTGCTAACTATGGCTACACCTTC. It is translated as CASSSEPGANYGYTF.

This sequence joins TRBV7-9 and TRBJ2-3; 12 bases are a match to TRBD2. The CDR3 consists of 16 residues. V was clipped by 5 bases and J by 4 bases; unmatched bases: 7. CDR1 and CDR2 (germline): SEHNR, FQNEAQ (reference sequence). The CDR3 loop reads CASSPTSGSGADTQYF. The CDR3 DNA follows: TGTGCCAGCAGCCCGACTAGCGGGAGTGGCGCAGATACGCAGTATTTT.

The V and J genes are TRBV29-1 and TRBJ2-7; tentatively, D is TRBD2 (5 bases). V lost 0 bases and J 3 bases, leaving 9 bases between the germline ends. Germline V lookup: CDR1 SQVTM, CDR2 ANQGSEA. The CDR3 is made up of 13 amino acids. The CDR3 coding sequence is TGCAGCGTTGAAGATCGGGGAGACTACGAGCAGTACTTC. This codes for CSVEDRGDYEQYF.

The CDR3 sequence: CASSYGTDWDEQFF. For the CDR3, the DNA is TGTGCCAGCAGCTATGGGACAGACTGGGATGAGCAGTTCTTC. The J gene is TRBJ2-1, the V gene TRBV9; 7 bases are shared with TRBD1. J gave up 8 bases and V 4 bases, and 9 bases lay outside the gene matches. From germline, CDR1 is SGDLS and CDR2 YYNGEE. The CDR3 length is 14 residues.

The chain has TRBV6-5 and TRBJ2-1; 12 positions match TRBD2. Germline V CDR1 and CDR2: MNHEY, SVGAGI. This CDR3 comprises 15 residues. Trimming cost V 4 bases and J 7 bases; bases outside gene matches: 5. CDR3 amino acids: CASSSSGRAWNEQFF. The CDR3 DNA follows: TGTGCCAGCAGTTCTAGCGGGAGGGCCTGGAATGAGCAGTTCTTC.

This sequence joins TRBV7-3 and TRBJ2-5, with 12 nucleotides matching TRBD2. From germline, CDR1 is SGHTA and CDR2 FQGTGA. Trimming cost V 5 bases and J 5 bases; bases outside gene matches: 6. CDR3 length: 15 residues. The CDR3 coding sequence is TGTGCCAGCAGCCAAGGGACTAGCGGGTGGGAGACCCAGTACTTC. Translating it yields CASSQGTSGWETQYF.

This sequence joins TRBV7-8 and TRBJ2-7, with TRBD1 matching over 8 bases. CDR1 is SGHVS and CDR2 is FQNEAQ in the germline V gene. The ends lost 5 bases at V and 2 bases at J; junction bases unmatched: 5. The CDR3 sequence is 14 residues long. The CDR3, as DNA: TGTGCCAGCAGCCAAGACAGGGGTCCCTACGAGCAGTACTTC. As protein: CASSQDRGPYEQYF.

The chain has TRBV7-2 and TRBJ2-4; the D is unclear. CDR1 is SGHTA, CDR2 FQGNSA, per germline. The CDR3 length is 15 residues. V lost 5 bases and J 6 bases, leaving 17 bases between the germline ends. The CDR3 is CASSQFDLKGNIQYF. CDR3 sequence (DNA): TGTGCCAGCAGCCAATTTGACCTTAAGGGAAACATTCAGTACTTC.

The chain uses TRBV11-1 and TRBJ2-1; D uncertain. CDR3 size: 16 residues. Trimming pared 5 bases from V and 3 bases from J, leaving 17 bases between. CDR1 is SGHAT and CDR2 is FQDESV in the germline V gene (reference sequence). The CDR3 protein is CASSPPSRTYYNEQFF. CDR3 nucleotides: TGTGCCAGCAGCCCGCCCTCCCGGACCTACTACAATGAGCAGTTCTTC.

CDR3 DNA sequence: TGTGCCAGCAGTGAATGGGATGTCTCGCGGGGCGGCTCTGGAAACACCATATATTTT. Translation: CASSEWDVSRGGSGNTIYF. The rearrangement uses TRBV6-1 and TRBJ1-3, with D perhaps matching TRBD1 (5 bases). V lost 2 bases, J lost 0 bases, and 20 bases lay in between. CDR3 size: 19 residues. The germline V gene encodes CDR1 MNHNS and CDR2 SASEGT.

The chain recombines TRBV5-4 with TRBJ2-1; no definite D call. The germline CDR1 and CDR2 sequences are SGHNT and YYREEE (reference sequence). This CDR3 region has 11 residues. Trimming left V 0 bases short and J 9 bases short, with 4 bases between. The CDR3 is CASSLAIEQFF. In nucleotides, the CDR3 is TGTGCCAGCAGCTTGGCTATTGAGCAGTTCTTC.

The chain combines TRBV6-6 with TRBJ1-1; D call uncertain. The germline V gene has CDR1 MNHNY and CDR2 SVGAGI (reference sequence). Trimming removed 11 bases at V and 1 base at J, with 8 bases between. The CDR3 length is 11 residues. CDR3 nucleotide sequence: TGTGCCGGCGGGTCGAACACTGAAGCTTTCTTT. It yields the protein CAGGSNTEAFF.

The rearrangement links TRBV27 to TRBJ2-3; 9 bases line up with TRBD1. The V gene end was trimmed by 6 bases and the J gene end by 6 bases; junction bases not matched to a gene: 7. Germline CDR1 MNHEY, CDR2 SMNVEV (reference sequence). The CDR3 is 14 residues long. The CDR3 bases are TGTGCCAGCAGCTCCCGGACAGGGGTTGATACGCAGTATTTT. Translating gives CASSSRTGVDTQYF.

As regards this clone: The sample contains more than one DNA sequence encoding this CDR3. This chain uses TRBV2 with TRBJ2-2; the D is unclear. Germline CDR1 and CDR2: SNHLY and FYNNEI. CDR3 length equals 14 residues. Trimming pared 3 bases from V and 3 bases from J, leaving 8 bases between. The CDR3 sequence: CASSDPRYTGELFF. The CDR3 nucleotides are TGTGCCAGCAGTGATCCAAGGTACACCGGGGAGCTGTTTTTT.

V gene TRBV6-6 combines with J gene TRBJ2-2; 7 nucleotides align to TRBD1. The CDR3 runs 16 residues. CDR1 is MNHNY and CDR2 is SVGAGI in the germline V gene (reference sequence). V dropped 5 bases and J dropped 0; count of bases not matched to a gene: 6. In DNA, the CDR3 is TGTGCCAGCAGTGCCCCCGGGACAGCGAACACCGGGGAGCTGTTTTTT. It specifies CASSAPGTANTGELFF.

This sequence joins TRBV29-1 and TRBJ2-7; D is ambiguous. V was cut by 3 bases and J by 4 bases, with 10 bases left in between. CDR1 is SQVTM, CDR2 ANQGSEA, per germline. The CDR3 contains 12 residues. The CDR3 loop is CSVESSDYEQYF. The CDR3 bases are TGCAGCGTTGAGTCTTCAGATTACGAGCAGTACTTC.

At least ten counts were recorded for this clone. At the DNA level, this CDR3 is encoded by other sequences in the same sample as well. The chain links TRBV6-1 to TRBJ2-3; TRBD2 agrees at 14 bases. There are 15 residues in the CDR3. Germline CDR1 MNHNS, CDR2 SASEGT. V lost 4 bases and J lost 4; bases outside the gene matches: 1. CDR3 nucleotide sequence: TGTGCCAGCAGTGGACTAGCGGGGGGGCCAGATACGCAGTATTTT. Protein product: CASSGLAGGPDTQYF.